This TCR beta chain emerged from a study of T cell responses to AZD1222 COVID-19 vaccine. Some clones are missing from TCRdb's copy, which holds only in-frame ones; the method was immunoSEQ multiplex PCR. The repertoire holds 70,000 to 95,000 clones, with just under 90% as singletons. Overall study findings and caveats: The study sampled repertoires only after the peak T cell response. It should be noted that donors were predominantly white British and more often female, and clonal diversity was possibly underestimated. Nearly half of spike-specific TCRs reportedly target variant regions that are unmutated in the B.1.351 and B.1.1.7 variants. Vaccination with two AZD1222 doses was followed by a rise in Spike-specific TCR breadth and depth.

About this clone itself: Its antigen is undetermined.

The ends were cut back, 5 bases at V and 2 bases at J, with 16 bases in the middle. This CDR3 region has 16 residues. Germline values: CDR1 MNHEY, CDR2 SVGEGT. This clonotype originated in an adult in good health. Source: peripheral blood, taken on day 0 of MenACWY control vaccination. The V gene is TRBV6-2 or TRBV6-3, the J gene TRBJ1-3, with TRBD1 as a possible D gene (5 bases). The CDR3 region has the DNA TGTGCCAGCAGTAACCCGGGACCTCGGGCTGGAAACACCATATATTTT. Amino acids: CASSNPGPRAGNTIYF.